The 14 T cell receptor beta chains given below trace back to one sample, sequenced in a study of OX40 agonist ivuxolimab in advanced cancers. The protocol was immunoSEQ multiplex PCR, while the TCRdb copy is restricted to in-frame clones and leaves out a portion. The sample gives 25,000 to 35,000 clones, about 82% of which show up once; roughly 25% is in the top ten. The specimen comprised CD4+ or CD8+ T cells sorted from blood, sampled in a trial of the OX40 agonist ivuxolimab. All receptors come from an adult with an advanced solid tumor such as melanoma, head and neck, liver or kidney cancer.

The V gene is TRBV4-1, the J gene TRBJ2-7; 10 bases align to TRBD2. After removal of 0 bases from V and 4 bases from J, the junction contained 9 bases not matched to a gene. Germline CDR1 is MGHRA and CDR2 is YSYEKL. The CDR3 runs to 17 residues. The CDR3 region is CASSQDGSSGRGYEQYF. CDR3 DNA: TGCGCCAGCAGCCAAGATGGTTCTAGCGGGAGAGGATACGAGCAGTACTTC.

DNA of the CDR3: TGCAGCGTTACGACTAGCGGGAGGCCTTGGAATGAGCAGTTCTTC. It is translated as CSVTTSGRPWNEQFF. The chain recombines TRBV29-1 with TRBJ2-1; TRBD2 matches at 13 bases. The V gene's germline CDR1 is SQVTM and CDR2 ANQGSEA. CDR3 length: 15 amino acids. Germline trimming cut 5 bases from V and 7 bases from J; bases unmatched to any gene: 8.

The rearrangement uses TRBV6-5 and TRBJ2-7; D remains ambiguous. The CDR3 sequence is 14 residues long. Trimming left V 4 bases short and J 2 bases short, with 12 bases between. Looked up from germline, CDR1 is MNHEY and CDR2 is SVGAGI. CDR3 DNA: TGTGCCAGCAGTTTAGGCTCAGGCCCCTACGAGCAGTACTTC. This gives the protein CASSLGSGPYEQYF.

The rearrangement uses TRBV7-9 and TRBJ2-7, with 12 nucleotides matching TRBD2. The CDR3 covers 16 residues. CDR1 and CDR2 from the germline V gene are SEHNR and FQNEAQ (reference sequence). V trimming: 4 bases; J trimming: 7 bases; junction bases outside the gene matches: 11. The CDR3 reads CASSSLLAGGMGEQYF. CDR3 bases: TGTGCCAGCAGCTCCCTACTAGCGGGAGGCATGGGGGAGCAGTACTTC.

The V and J genes are TRBV5-4 and TRBJ2-7, with D possibly TRBD1 on 5 matching bases. Trimming left V 1 base short and J 2 bases short, with 10 bases between. Germline lookup yields CDR1 SGHNT and CDR2 YYREEE (reference sequence). The length of the CDR3 is 14 residues. The CDR3 bases are TGTGCCAGCAGCTTGAAACCAGGGACCTACGAGCAGTACTTC. This gives the protein CASSLKPGTYEQYF.

The chain carries TRBV7-3 and TRBJ2-3; 11 nucleotides line up with TRBD1. V lost 5 bases, J lost 15 bases, and 4 bases stayed unmatched. The CDR3 has 11 amino acids. In germline, CDR1 is SGHTA, CDR2 FQGTGA. The CDR3 protein is CASSPWTGGYF. CDR3 DNA: TGTGCCAGCAGCCCCTGGACAGGGGGCTATTTT.

This clone was found a few times. This rearrangement joins TRBV6-5 to TRBJ2-5; D may be TRBD1 (7 bases). V was cut by 2 bases and J by 7 bases, with 20 bases left in between. CDR1 is MNHEY, CDR2 SVGAGI, per germline. CDR3 length: 16 amino acids. CDR3 sequence: CASSYAAGSQGGTQYF. The CDR3 DNA follows: TGTGCCAGCAGTTACGCTGCCGGGAGCCAGGGGGGGACCCAGTACTTC.

This clone was detected once. This chain uses TRBV10-2 with TRBJ2-3; TRBD2 matches at 7 bases. The J segment lost 4 bases and the V segment lost 0 bases, leaving 1 base of the junction unmatched. This CDR3 region has 14 residues. Looked up from germline, CDR1 is WSHSY and CDR2 is SAAADI. In DNA, the CDR3 is TGCGCCAGCAGTGAGTCGGGAGGGGCAGATACGCAGTATTTT. This translates into CASSESGGADTQYF.

A single count supports this clone. The chain is built from TRBV27 and TRBJ1-4, with D perhaps matching TRBD1 (6 bases). Germline V lookup: CDR1 MNHEY, CDR2 SMNVEV (reference sequence). V was shortened by 5 bases and J by 7 bases, with 14 bases between the two germline ends. The CDR3 is 14 residues long. CDR3 loop: CASSLYREGEKLFF. CDR3 sequence (DNA): TGTGCCAGCAGTCTATACAGGGAGGGTGAAAAACTGTTTTTT.

The sample holds one count of this clone. This chain links TRBV5-1 with TRBJ1-5; 9 bases are shared with TRBD1. Germline V gene data show CDR1 as SGHRS and CDR2 as YFSETQ. This CDR3 contains 15 residues. After removal of 0 bases from V and 7 bases from J, the junction contained 5 bases not matched to a gene. The CDR3 protein is CASSLDGQGSQPQHF. The CDR3 nucleotides read TGCGCCAGCAGCTTGGATGGACAGGGGAGCCAGCCCCAGCATTTT.

The V call is TRBV11-3, the J call TRBJ1-1; 8 nucleotides match TRBD1. There are 17 residues in the CDR3. The germline gives CDR1 SGHNT, CDR2 YENEEA. V was pared by 4 bases and J by 1 base, with 11 bases of the junction left unmatched. Here the CDR3 reads CASSSPFGQGGNTEAFF. The CDR3 coding sequence is TGTGCCAGCAGCTCCCCATTTGGACAGGGAGGGAACACTGAAGCTTTCTTT.

This chain connects TRBV27 to TRBJ2-3, with 8 bases identical to TRBD1. There are 14 residues in the CDR3. V lost 1 base to trimming and J lost 10 bases; unmatched junction nucleotides: 7. Germline CDR1 MNHEY, CDR2 SMNVEV (reference sequence). This CDR3 is CASSLFQGAKPQYF. DNA of the CDR3: TGTGCCAGCAGTTTATTTCAGGGGGCAAAGCCGCAGTATTTT.

The chain joins TRBV2 to TRBJ2-7, with 8 bases that match TRBD2. The CDR3 contains 15 residues. With V trimmed by 5 bases and J by 3 bases, 9 bases remained unmatched. Looked up from germline, CDR1 is SNHLY and CDR2 is FYNNEI. CDR3 sequence: CASSSVSGTIYEQYF. The DNA for the CDR3 is TGTGCCAGCAGTTCCGTTAGCGGGACCATCTACGAGCAGTACTTC. Using reference TRBV2 and TRBJ2-7 for the parts outside the CDR3, the full variable domain is EPEVTQTPSHQVTQMGQEVILRCVPISNHLYFYWYRQILGQKVEFLVSFYNNEISEKSEIFDDQFSVERPDGSNFTLKIRSTKLEDSAMYFCASSSVSGTIYEQYFGPGTRLTVT.

This rearrangement joins TRBV4-1 to TRBJ2-5; 11 bases are a match to TRBD2. V shed 5 bases, J shed 3 bases, and the junction held 5 bases outside the gene matches. The CDR3 sequence is 15 residues long. Germline lookup yields CDR1 MGHRA and CDR2 YSYEKL. The chain's CDR3 is CASSKGLADKETQYF. For the CDR3, the DNA is TGCGCCAGCAGCAAGGGACTAGCGGATAAAGAGACCCAGTACTTC.